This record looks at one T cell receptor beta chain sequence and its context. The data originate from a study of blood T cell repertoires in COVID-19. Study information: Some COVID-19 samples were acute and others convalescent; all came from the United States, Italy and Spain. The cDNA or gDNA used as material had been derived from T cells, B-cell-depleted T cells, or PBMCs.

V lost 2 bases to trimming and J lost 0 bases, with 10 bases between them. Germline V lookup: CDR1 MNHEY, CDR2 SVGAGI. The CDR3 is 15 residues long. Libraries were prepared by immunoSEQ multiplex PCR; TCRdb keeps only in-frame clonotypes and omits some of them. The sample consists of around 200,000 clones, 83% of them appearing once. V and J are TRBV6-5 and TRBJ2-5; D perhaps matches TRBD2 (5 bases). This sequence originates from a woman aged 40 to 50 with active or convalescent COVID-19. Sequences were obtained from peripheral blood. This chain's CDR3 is CASSYTGLDQETQYF. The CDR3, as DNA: TGTGCCAGCAGTTACACCGGACTTGACCAAGAGACCCAGTACTTC.